Below, one TCR beta chain is given with its context. Its antigen is as yet unknown. These data belong to a study of regulatory T cells in long-lasting Graves disease. Study-wide context: New Graves' disease cases had less than 3 months of antithyroid drugs.

Construction of the TCR beta libraries employed iRepertoire HTBI primers in conjunction with Arm-PCR of CDR3 regions. In TCRdb, the multiplex PCR reads were re-called with MiXCR into one record per CDR3 protein. The top ten clones hold under 20% of a sample with just over 600,000 distinct CDR3 sequences, roughly 15% of them seen once. V gave up 4 bases and J gave up 6 bases; unmatched junction bases: 1. Germline V gene lookup returns CDR1 SGDLS and CDR2 YYNGEE. CDR3 length equals 12 residues. Documented time point: newly diagnosed GD, antithyroid drugs for less than 3 months. PBMC RNA was the source of the TCR library. The study's findings and limits: Among samples with persistent disease, TRBV28, TRBJ1-2 and TRBJ2-5 were favored.

This sample also appeared in a second study, on T cells in Graves' hyperthyroidism and ophthalmopathy. That paper notes: Blood also held most thyroid clonotypes expanded beyond 0.001.

The sample consisted of peripheral blood mononuclear cells (PBMCs), taken at new diagnosis, from a patient treated with antithyroid drugs. The sequence was collected from a woman in her 30s with Graves disease. The chain combines TRBV9 with TRBJ2-7, with TRBD1 matching over 10 bases. CDR3 sequence reads: CASSRDRGEQYF. The CDR3 region has the DNA TGTGCCAGCAGCCGGGACAGGGGCGAGCAGTACTTC.